One T cell receptor (beta chain) is described in this entry. The time point denotes: newly diagnosed, previously untreated cHL patient sample. By magnetic negative selection, CD4+ T cells were purified from thawed PBMCs. The CDR3 length is 16 residues. J gave up 2 bases and V 2 bases, and 6 bases lay outside the gene matches. Germline CDR1 and CDR2: MDHEN and SYDVKM. The data were produced by immunoSEQ multiplex PCR, yet TCRdb's version contains in-frame clones alone and is incomplete. The repertoire holds just under 20,000 clones, with over 80% as singletons. The sample originates from a study of PD-1 blockade in classical Hodgkin lymphoma.

This TCR came from a human donor with classical Hodgkin lymphoma. What was sequenced was CD4+ T cells from blood. This chain connects TRBV28 to TRBJ1-5; 7 bases are a match to TRBD1. Here the CDR3 DNA reads TGTGCCAGCAGTTTAGTTGACAGGGCTGGCAATCAGCCCCAGCATTTT. This translates into CASSLVDRAGNQPQHF.